Listed here are 27 T cell receptor beta chains from one sample, sequenced in a study of OX40 agonist ivuxolimab in advanced cancers. Clones were read by immunoSEQ multiplex PCR, and TCRdb kept only the in-frame ones, dropping some. In the table there are 25,000 to 35,000 clones, 90% to 95% of which are singletons. The specimen was CD4+ or CD8+ T cells sorted from blood, collected in a trial of the OX40 agonist ivuxolimab. Receptor source: an adult with an advanced solid tumor such as melanoma, head and neck, liver or kidney cancer.

V and J are TRBV4-1 and TRBJ2-1; D is unclear. The CDR3 consists of 16 residues. Germline assignment: CDR1 MGHRA and CDR2 YSYEKL. Trimming pared 0 bases from V and 0 bases from J, leaving 9 bases between. The DNA for the CDR3 is TGCGCCAGCAGCCAAGAAGACGTAAGCTCCTACAATGAGCAGTTCTTC. It specifies CASSQEDVSSYNEQFF.

The rearrangement links TRBV28 to TRBJ1-5; TRBD1 might be the D (5 bases). The V gene's germline CDR1 is MDHEN and CDR2 SYDVKM. This CDR3 comprises 14 residues. V was pared by 6 bases and J by 6 bases, with 15 bases between. Here the CDR3 DNA reads TGTGCCAGCAGATTGTTGGCGGGACGTCAGCCCCAGCATTTT. Translated: CASRLLAGRQPQHF.

This sequence joins TRBV7-9 and TRBJ2-1; 7 bases match TRBD1. Germline CDR1 reads SEHNR; CDR2 reads FQNEAQ (reference sequence). The V and J ends lost 4 bases and 12 bases, in that order; junction bases with no gene match: 21. CDR3 length equals 17 residues. This CDR3 reads CASSSNLGQINLLGQFF. CDR3 in DNA: TGTGCCAGCAGCTCTAACCTGGGACAGATAAATCTACTGGGGCAGTTCTTC.

This sequence joins TRBV28 and TRBJ2-7; 9 positions agree with TRBD1. Trimming took 5 bases from V and 5 from J; bases not matched to a gene: 1. CDR3 size: 12 residues. CDR1 and CDR2 (germline): MDHEN, SYDVKM. The CDR3 here is CASSRDRDEQYF. Here the CDR3 DNA reads TGTGCCAGCAGTCGGGACAGGGACGAGCAGTACTTC.

The chain has TRBV4-3 and TRBJ2-1; TRBD2 matches at 8 bases. After removal of 6 bases from V and 8 bases from J, the junction contained 15 bases not matched to a gene. The CDR3 extends over 16 amino acids. Per the germline V gene, CDR1 is LGHNA and CDR2 is YSLEER. The CDR3 bases are TGCGCCAGCAGTCTTGCCGGGACTAGGTGGGTCGATGAGCAGTTCTTC. This encodes CASSLAGTRWVDEQFF.

In its sample, this clone ranks as medium-sized (0.01 to 0.1%). The rearrangement uses TRBV4-2 and TRBJ1-2; D is unresolved. V was cut by 0 bases and J by 5 bases, with 16 bases left in between. This CDR3 has 16 residues. Germline V gene data show CDR1 as LGHNA and CDR2 as YNFKEQ. CDR3 bases: TGTGCCAGCAGCCAAGAAAAGACGGATCTACTTTATGGCTACACCTTC. Translation gives CASSQEKTDLLYGYTF.

The rearrangement uses TRBV28 and TRBJ1-3; 7 bases line up with TRBD1. The CDR3 covers 14 residues. Trimming cost V 3 bases and J 2 bases; bases outside gene matches: 1. The germline gives CDR1 MDHEN, CDR2 SYDVKM. The CDR3 DNA sequence: TGTGCCAGCAGTTTTAGGGGGCCTGGAAACACCATATATTTT. Amino acids: CASSFRGPGNTIYF.

This chain connects TRBV18 to TRBJ2-1; 8 bases map to TRBD2. CDR1 KGHSH and CDR2 LQKENI come from the germline V gene. The CDR3 totals 18 residues. The ends lost 7 bases at V and 0 bases at J; junction bases unmatched: 14. CDR3 sequence: CASCPGLELISSYNEQFF. The CDR3 coding sequence is TGTGCCAGCTGTCCGGGACTAGAACTCATAAGCTCCTACAATGAGCAGTTCTTC.

A remark on this clone: Other nucleotide sequences from this sample produce the same CDR3. This chain uses TRBV27 with TRBJ2-5, with D hard to call. Germline CDR1 MNHEY, CDR2 SMNVEV (reference sequence). The CDR3 is 11 amino acids. Trimming took 7 bases from V and 5 from J, leaving 8 bases between them. In DNA, the CDR3 is TGTGCCAGCACCCTAGGGGAGACCCAGTACTTC. Its protein is CASTLGETQYF.

This chain connects TRBV7-2 to TRBJ2-7; no reliable D call. The V end lost 1 base, the J end lost 0 bases, and 16 bases lay between the germline ends. The CDR3 covers 17 residues. Germline V CDR1 and CDR2: SGHTA, FQGNSA. This CDR3 is CASSLDGGSIYSYEQYF. The CDR3 bases are TGTGCCAGCAGCTTAGACGGTGGGTCCATCTACTCCTACGAGCAGTACTTC.

The genes are TRBV19 and TRBJ2-1; 13 positions match TRBD2. The CDR3 has 14 amino acids. Germline V gene data show CDR1 as LNHDA and CDR2 as SQIVND (reference sequence). V gave up 7 bases and J gave up 8 bases; unmatched junction bases: 5. The CDR3 nucleotides are TGTGCCAGTAAGTGGACTAGCGGGAGATATGAGCAGTTCTTC. Its translation is CASKWTSGRYEQFF.

V gene TRBV4-1 combines with J gene TRBJ2-2; D is uncertain. CDR3 length equals 15 residues. V lost 0 bases and J 4 bases, leaving 9 bases between the germline ends. The germline CDR1 and CDR2 sequences are MGHRA and YSYEKL. CDR3 protein: CASSQEGFITGELFF. In DNA, the CDR3 is TGCGCCAGCAGCCAAGAAGGTTTTATCACCGGGGAGCTGTTTTTT.

The V and J genes are TRBV2 and TRBJ2-7, with 9 bases aligning to TRBD1. The CDR3 totals 12 residues. Germline-derived CDR1 and CDR2 are SNHLY and FYNNEI. Trimming took 6 bases from V and 8 from J; bases not matched to a gene: 5. CDR3 region: CASRGDRGKQYF. CDR3 coding DNA: TGTGCCAGCAGGGGAGACAGGGGGAAGCAGTACTTC.

The chain links TRBV6-1 to TRBJ2-7; D is ambiguous. V was trimmed by 3 bases and J by 6 bases, leaving 3 bases between them. CDR3 length: 10 amino acids. CDR1 is MNHNS, CDR2 SASEGT, per germline. CDR3 DNA: TGTGCCAGCAGTGACTTCGAGCAGTACTTC. It translates to CASSDFEQYF.

This CDR3 is CASAEGLAYEQYF. The CDR3 region has the DNA TGTGCCAGCGCCGAAGGACTAGCTTACGAGCAGTACTTC. The chain joins TRBV11-2 to TRBJ2-7, with 8 bases matching TRBD2. Trimming removed 8 bases from V and 4 bases from J; junction bases left unmatched: 7. Germline CDR1 SGHAT, CDR2 FQNNGV. CDR3 size: 13 residues.

V is TRBV7-9 and J is TRBJ2-5; TRBD1 agrees at 7 bases. This CDR3 contains 15 residues. Per germline, CDR1 SEHNR and CDR2 FQNEAQ (reference sequence). After removal of 1 base from V and 5 bases from J, the junction contained 7 bases not matched to a gene. DNA for the CDR3: TGTGCCAGCAGCTTAGTCGAGACAGGGTGGGAGACCCAGTACTTC. It translates to CASSLVETGWETQYF.

The CDR3 here is CASSTGPYNEKLFF. The CDR3, as DNA: TGTGCCAGCAGCACGGGACCGTATAATGAAAAACTGTTTTTT. The chain is built from TRBV11-3 and TRBJ1-4, with D perhaps TRBD1 (5 bases). V was pared by 5 bases and J by 4 bases, with 11 bases between. The CDR3 spans 14 residues. Per germline, CDR1 SGHNT and CDR2 YENEEA.

V gene TRBV5-1 combines with J gene TRBJ1-1, with 10 bases aligning to TRBD1. CDR1 and CDR2 from the germline V gene are SGHRS and YFSETQ. CDR3 size: 16 residues. Unmatched junction bases numbered 9, after V lost 2 bases and J lost 5 bases. This CDR3 is CASSFPGQGMETEAFF. The CDR3 DNA is TGCGCCAGCAGCTTTCCGGGACAGGGGATGGAGACTGAAGCTTTCTTT.

This chain joins TRBV2 and TRBJ2-3, with no clear D. Trimming pared 3 bases from V and 0 bases from J, leaving 10 bases between. Germline loops: CDR1 SNHLY, CDR2 FYNNEI. CDR3 length: 15 amino acids. Here the CDR3 DNA reads TGTGCCAGCAGTGACAGGACCTCTAGCACAGATACGCAGTATTTT. It specifies CASSDRTSSTDTQYF.

This clone rates as medium-sized. This chain connects TRBV27 to TRBJ2-1; possible D gene TRBD2, 6 bases. CDR1 MNHEY and CDR2 SMNVEV come from the germline V gene (reference sequence). The CDR3 totals 15 residues. V dropped 5 bases and J dropped 0 bases, with 11 bases sitting between them. The CDR3 DNA reads as TGTGCCAGCAGTCGGGAGTCCCCCTCCTACAATGAGCAGTTCTTC. Amino acids: CASSRESPSYNEQFF.

This chain connects TRBV7-9 to TRBJ2-2; 12 bases line up with TRBD2. Germline V gene lookup returns CDR1 SEHNR and CDR2 FQNEAQ (reference sequence). V lost 3 bases to trimming and J lost 5 bases; unmatched junction nucleotides: 1. The CDR3 spans 15 residues. CDR3 residues: CASSFGLAGTGELFF. CDR3 coding DNA: TGTGCCAGCAGCTTTGGACTAGCGGGGACCGGGGAGCTGTTTTTT.

The chain carries TRBV4-1 and TRBJ2-7; the match to TRBD1 covers 10 bases. Germline V CDR1 and CDR2: MGHRA, YSYEKL. The CDR3 runs 17 residues. Trimming cost V 3 bases and J 3 bases; bases outside gene matches: 11. DNA of the CDR3: TGCGCCAGCAGCCATCGGGCAGGGACAGGGGCTTTCTACGAGCAGTACTTC. Residues: CASSHRAGTGAFYEQYF.

The CDR3 loop is CASSLRGPGGYEQYF. The CDR3 DNA reads as TGCGCCAGCAGCTTAAGGGGACCAGGTGGGTACGAGCAGTACTTC. The chain combines TRBV5-1 with TRBJ2-7; D tentatively fits TRBD1 or TRBD2 (5 bases each). V was pared by 2 bases and J by 4 bases, with 16 bases between. Germline V gives CDR1 SGHRS, CDR2 YFSETQ. This CDR3 has 15 residues.

The rearrangement joins TRBV7-9 to TRBJ2-7, with a possible D match to TRBD2 (6 bases). Germline loops: CDR1 SEHNR, CDR2 FQNEAQ (reference sequence). V lost 1 base and J 4 bases, leaving 14 bases between the germline ends. The CDR3 is made up of 15 amino acids. CDR3 residues: CASSLVPEEGYEQYF. CDR3 DNA: TGTGCCAGCAGCTTAGTCCCCGAGGAGGGGTACGAGCAGTACTTC.

This clone was picked up one time. V is TRBV7-8 and J is TRBJ2-2; 8 bases match TRBD2. This CDR3 is 15 amino acids long. With V trimmed by 4 bases and J by 9 bases, 10 bases remained unmatched. Germline V CDR1 and CDR2: SGHVS, FQNEAQ. DNA of the CDR3: TGTGCCAGCAGCTCGGAGAGCGGGAGCAGGAGGGAGCTGTTTTTT. This encodes CASSSESGSRRELFF.

This clone has a single count. This sequence joins TRBV10-2 and TRBJ2-1; no clear D. The germline gives CDR1 WSHSY, CDR2 SAAADI. The CDR3 totals 11 residues. The V end lost 3 bases, the J end lost 8 bases, and 5 bases lay between the germline ends. The CDR3 bases are TGCGCCAGCAGTGATTTGCATGAGCAGTTCTTC. As protein: CASSDLHEQFF.

This chain joins TRBV14 and TRBJ2-7; D gene uncertain. The CDR3 sequence is 13 residues long. The germline V gene encodes CDR1 SGHDN and CDR2 FVKESK. Deletions cut 1 base from V and 3 bases from J, with 7 bases between. The CDR3 region is CASSQARYYEQYF. In DNA, the CDR3 is TGTGCCAGCAGCCAAGCACGATACTACGAGCAGTACTTC.